A single T cell receptor (beta chain) is shown here with its context. Its antigen is not identified. This sample was taken from a study of T cell responses to AZD1222 COVID-19 vaccine. Study-wide points: Donors were mostly white British, more females; clonal diversity possibly underestimated. Spike-specific TCR repertoires showed rising breadth and depth after two AZD1222 doses. No day 14 peak samples; only post-peak repertoires were characterized.

Some clones are missing from TCRdb's copy, which holds only in-frame ones; the method was immunoSEQ multiplex PCR. The sample consists of approximately 150,000 clones, about 91% of them appearing once. This receptor was obtained from an adult in good health. The sample in question was peripheral blood, obtained on day 0 of AZD1222 vaccination.

The CDR3 DNA sequence: TGTGCCAGCAGCTTGCGGACAGACACAGATACGCAGTATTTT. This codes for CASSLRTDTDTQYF. The genes are TRBV5-8 and TRBJ2-3; a weak D match, TRBD1 (6 bases). The germline V gene has CDR1 SGHTS and CDR2 YDEGEE. This CDR3 contains 14 residues. V was trimmed by 1 base and J by 2 bases, leaving 8 bases between them.